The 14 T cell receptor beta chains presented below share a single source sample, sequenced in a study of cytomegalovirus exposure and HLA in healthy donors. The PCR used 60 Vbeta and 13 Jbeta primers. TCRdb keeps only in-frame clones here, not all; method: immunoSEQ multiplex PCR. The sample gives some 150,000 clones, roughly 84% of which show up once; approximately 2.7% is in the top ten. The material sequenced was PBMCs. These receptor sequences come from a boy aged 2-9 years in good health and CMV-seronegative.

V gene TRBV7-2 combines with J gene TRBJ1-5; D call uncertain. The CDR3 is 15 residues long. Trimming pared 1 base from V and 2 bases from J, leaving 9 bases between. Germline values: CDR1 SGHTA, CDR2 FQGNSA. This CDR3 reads CASSLGGLGNQPQHF. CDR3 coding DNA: TGTGCCAGCAGCTTAGGAGGGCTTGGCAATCAGCCCCAGCATTTT.

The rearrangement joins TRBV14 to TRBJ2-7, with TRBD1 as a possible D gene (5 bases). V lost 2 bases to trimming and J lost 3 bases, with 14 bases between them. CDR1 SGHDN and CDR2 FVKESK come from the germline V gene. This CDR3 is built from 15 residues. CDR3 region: CASSQLGVNLYEQYF. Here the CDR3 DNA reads TGTGCCAGCAGCCAATTAGGGGTCAACCTCTACGAGCAGTACTTC.

The CDR3 protein is CASSQQGLAFF. The CDR3 DNA sequence: TGTGCCAGCAGCCAACAGGGGTTGGCTTTCTTT. The rearrangement joins TRBV6-1 to TRBJ1-1; 7 bases are a match to TRBD1. V was pared by 6 bases and J by 11 bases, with 6 bases of the junction left unmatched. Germline assignment: CDR1 MNHNS and CDR2 SASEGT. This CDR3 is built from 11 residues.

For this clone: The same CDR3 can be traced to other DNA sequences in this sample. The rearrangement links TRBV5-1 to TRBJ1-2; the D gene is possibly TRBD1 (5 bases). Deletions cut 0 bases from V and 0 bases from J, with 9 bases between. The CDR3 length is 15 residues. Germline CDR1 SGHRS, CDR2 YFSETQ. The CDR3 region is CASSLDGQTNYGYTF. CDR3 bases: TGCGCCAGCAGCTTGGACGGACAAACTAACTATGGCTACACCTTC.

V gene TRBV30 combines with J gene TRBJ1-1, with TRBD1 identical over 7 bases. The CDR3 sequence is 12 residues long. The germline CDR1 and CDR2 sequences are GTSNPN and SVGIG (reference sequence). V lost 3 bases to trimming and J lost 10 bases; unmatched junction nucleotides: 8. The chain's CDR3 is CAWRANPGGAFF. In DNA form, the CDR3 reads TGTGCCTGGAGAGCTAATCCAGGGGGAGCTTTCTTT.

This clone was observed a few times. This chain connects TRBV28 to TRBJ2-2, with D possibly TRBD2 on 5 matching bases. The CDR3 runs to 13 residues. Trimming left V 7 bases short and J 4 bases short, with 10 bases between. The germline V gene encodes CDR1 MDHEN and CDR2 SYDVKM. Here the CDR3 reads CASTRALTGELFF. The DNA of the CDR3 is TGTGCCAGCACGAGGGCCCTCACCGGGGAGCTGTTTTTT.

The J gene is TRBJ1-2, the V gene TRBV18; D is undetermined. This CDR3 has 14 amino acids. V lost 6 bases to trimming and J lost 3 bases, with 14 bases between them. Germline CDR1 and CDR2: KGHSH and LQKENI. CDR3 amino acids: CASSLPESHYGYTF. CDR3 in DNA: TGTGCCAGCTCGCTGCCTGAGTCCCACTATGGCTACACCTTC.

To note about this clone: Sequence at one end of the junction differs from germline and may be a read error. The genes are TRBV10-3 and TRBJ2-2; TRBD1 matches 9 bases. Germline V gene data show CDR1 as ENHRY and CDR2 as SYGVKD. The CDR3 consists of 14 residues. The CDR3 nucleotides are TGTGCCATCAGAGGGACAGGGAACGCCGGGGAGCTGTTTTTT. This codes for CAIRGTGNAGELFF.

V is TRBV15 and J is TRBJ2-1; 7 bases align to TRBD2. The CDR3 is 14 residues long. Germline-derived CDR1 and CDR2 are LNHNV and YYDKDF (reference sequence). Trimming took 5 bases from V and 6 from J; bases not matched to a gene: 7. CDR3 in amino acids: CATSGGRVANEQFF. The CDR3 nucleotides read TGTGCCACCAGCGGAGGGAGGGTTGCCAATGAGCAGTTCTTC. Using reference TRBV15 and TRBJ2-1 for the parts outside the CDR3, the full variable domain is DAMVIQNPRYQVTQFGKPVTLSCSQTLNHNVMYWYQQKSSQAPKLLFHYYDKDFNNEADTPDNFQSRRPNTSFCFLDIRSPGLGDTAMYLCATSGGRVANEQFFGPGTRLTVL.

As DNA, the CDR3 is TGTGCCAGCAGCTCCAGAACCAATTCACCCCTCCACTTT. It is translated as CASSSRTNSPLHF. The rearrangement uses TRBV9 and TRBJ1-6; no firm D call. Germline-derived CDR1 and CDR2 are SGDLS and YYNGEE. Trimming took 4 bases from V and 7 from J, leaving 9 bases between them. The CDR3 length is 13 residues. Filled out from reference TRBV9 and TRBJ1-6, the complete variable domain reads DSGVTQTPKHLITATGQRVTLRCSPRSGDLSVYWYQQSLDQGLQFLIQYYNGEERAKGNILERFSAQQFPDLHSELNLSSLELGDSALYFCASSSRTNSPLHFGNGTRLTVT.

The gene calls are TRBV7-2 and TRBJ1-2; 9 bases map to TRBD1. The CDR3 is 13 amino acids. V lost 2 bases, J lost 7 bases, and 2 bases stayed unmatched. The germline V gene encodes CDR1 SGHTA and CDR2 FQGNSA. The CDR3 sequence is CASSLMDRGGYTF. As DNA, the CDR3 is TGTGCCAGCAGCTTAATGGACAGGGGTGGCTACACCTTC.

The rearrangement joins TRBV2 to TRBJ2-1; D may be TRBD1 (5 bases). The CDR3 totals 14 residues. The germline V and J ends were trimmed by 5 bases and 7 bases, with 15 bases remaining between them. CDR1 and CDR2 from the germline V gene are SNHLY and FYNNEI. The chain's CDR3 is CASSSRVVGNEQFF. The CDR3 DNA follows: TGTGCCAGCAGTTCCAGGGTTGTGGGGAATGAGCAGTTCTTC.

DNA of the CDR3: TGTGCCAGCAGCCGTCATCCGGTGTCCCCAGGGAACTATGGCTACACCTTC. Translating it yields CASSRHPVSPGNYGYTF. This rearrangement joins TRBV7-3 to TRBJ1-2; D might be TRBD1 (5 bases). The CDR3 contains 17 residues. Germline loops: CDR1 SGHTA, CDR2 FQGTGA. Trimming stripped 5 bases from V and 2 bases from J, with 21 bases between.

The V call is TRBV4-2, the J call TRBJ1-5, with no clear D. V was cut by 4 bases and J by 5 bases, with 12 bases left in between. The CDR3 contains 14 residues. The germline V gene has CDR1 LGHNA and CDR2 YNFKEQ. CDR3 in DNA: TGTGCCAGCAGCCGGAGGGTTTCAGATCAGCCCCAGCATTTT. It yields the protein CASSRRVSDQPQHF.